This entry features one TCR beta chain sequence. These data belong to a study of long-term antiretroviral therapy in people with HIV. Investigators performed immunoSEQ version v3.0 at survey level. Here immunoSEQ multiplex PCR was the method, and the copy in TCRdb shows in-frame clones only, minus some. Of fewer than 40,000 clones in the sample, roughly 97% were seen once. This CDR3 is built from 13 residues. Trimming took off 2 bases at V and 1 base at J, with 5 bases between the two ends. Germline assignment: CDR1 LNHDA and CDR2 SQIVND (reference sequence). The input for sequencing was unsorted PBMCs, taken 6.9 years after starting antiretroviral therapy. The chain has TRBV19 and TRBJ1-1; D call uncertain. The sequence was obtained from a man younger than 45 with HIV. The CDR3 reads CASSIPRNTEAFF. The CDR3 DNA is TGTGCCAGTAGTATACCCAGGAACACTGAAGCTTTCTTT.